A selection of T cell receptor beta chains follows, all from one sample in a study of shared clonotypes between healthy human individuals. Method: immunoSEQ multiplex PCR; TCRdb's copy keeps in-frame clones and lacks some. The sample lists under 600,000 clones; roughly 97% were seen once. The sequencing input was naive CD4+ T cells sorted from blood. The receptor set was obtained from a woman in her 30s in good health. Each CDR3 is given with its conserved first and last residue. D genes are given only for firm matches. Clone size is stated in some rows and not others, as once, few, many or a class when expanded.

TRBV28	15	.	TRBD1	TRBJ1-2	TGTGCCAGCACCGAACCGGCAGGGGGTTTTTATGGCTACACCTTC	CASTEPAGGFYGYTF
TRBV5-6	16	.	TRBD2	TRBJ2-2	TGTGCCAGCAGCCCACTAGCGGGAGGGCCCACCGGGGAGCTGTTTTTT	CASSPLAGGPTGELFF
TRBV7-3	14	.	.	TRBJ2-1	TGTGCCAGCAGCTTAATCCCCAGAGGGGAGGAGCAGTTCTTC	CASSLIPRGEEQFF
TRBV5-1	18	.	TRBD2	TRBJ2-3	TGCGCCAGCAGCTTGGCCCTAACTAGCGGGGTGGCCGCAGATACGCAGTATTTT	CASSLALTSGVAADTQYF
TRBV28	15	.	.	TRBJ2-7	TGTGCCAGCAGTTTATTCGGGACATCGGCCTACGAGCAGTACTTC	CASSLFGTSAYEQYF
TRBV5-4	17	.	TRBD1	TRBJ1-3	TGTGCCAGCAGCTTATCCGGGACAGGGTATTCTGGAAACACCATATATTTT	CASSLSGTGYSGNTIYF
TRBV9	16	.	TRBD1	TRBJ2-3	TGTGCCAGCAGCGTAGCTGGGGGACAGGGGACAGATACGCAGTATTTT	CASSVAGGQGTDTQYF
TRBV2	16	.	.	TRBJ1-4	TGTGCCAGCAGTGAAGCGTCGACAGAACATAATGAAAAACTGTTTTTT	CASSEASTEHNEKLFF
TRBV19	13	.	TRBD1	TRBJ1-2	TGTGCCAGTAGGCCAGGGGGCACGGAGGGCTACACCTTC	CASRPGGTEGYTF
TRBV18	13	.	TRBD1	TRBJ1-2	TGTGCCAGCTCATCAGGGACAGACTATGGCTACACCTTC	CASSSGTDYGYTF
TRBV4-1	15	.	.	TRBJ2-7	TGCGCCAGCAGCCGGACCGTGACAGGTTTCTACGAGCAGTACTTC	CASSRTVTGFYEQYF
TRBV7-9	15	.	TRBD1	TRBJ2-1	TGTGCCAGCAGCACGGGGACAGGGTCAGGCAATGAGCAGTTCTTC	CASSTGTGSGNEQFF
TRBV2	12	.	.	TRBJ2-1	TGTGCCGGTTCCGGGGACGGTGATGAGCAGTTCTTC	CAGSGDGDEQFF
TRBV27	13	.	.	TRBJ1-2	TGTGCCAGCAGTCCCGATGGTAGCTATGGCTACACCTTC	CASSPDGSYGYTF
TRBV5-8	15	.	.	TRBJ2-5	TGTGCCAGCAGCAGGGGGACACGAGTTACAGAGACCCAGTACTTC	CASSRGTRVTETQYF
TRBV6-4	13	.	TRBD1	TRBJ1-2	TGTGCCAGCAGTGACTTAAGGGACAGGCTCTTCTTCTTC	CASSDLRDRLFFF
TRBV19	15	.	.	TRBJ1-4	TGTGCCAGTAGTATTGGCCCATCAGGGGAAGGGAAACTGTTTTTT	CASSIGPSGEGKLFF
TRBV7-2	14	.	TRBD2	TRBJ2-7	TGTGCCAGCAGCTTAGGACTAGCGTTAGGCGAGCAGTACTTC	CASSLGLALGEQYF
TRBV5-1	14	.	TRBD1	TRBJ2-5	TGCGCCAGCAGCATGCGGACAGGTGGAGAGACCCAGTACTTC	CASSMRTGGETQYF
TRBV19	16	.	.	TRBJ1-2	TGTGCCAGTAGTATTTCGTTCGGCGGGGGGACGGTTGGCTACACCTTC	CASSISFGGGTVGYTF
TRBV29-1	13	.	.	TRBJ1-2	TGCAGCGTTGCGGGAGGGGAGGCCTATGGCTACACCTTC	CSVAGGEAYGYTF
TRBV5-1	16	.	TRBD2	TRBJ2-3	TGCGCCAGCAGCTTGGGACTAGCGGATAGCACAGATACGCAGTATTTT	CASSLGLADSTDTQYF
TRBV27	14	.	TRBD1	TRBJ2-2	TGTGCCAGCAGTCTCACAGGGGGAACCGGGGAGCTGTTTTTT	CASSLTGGTGELFF
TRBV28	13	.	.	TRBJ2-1	TGTGCCAGCAGTTTTGGCGGGTCCCGTAAGCAGTTCTTC	CASSFGGSRKQFF
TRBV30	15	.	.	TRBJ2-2	TGTGCCCCGGAGGGGGAGGGAGGGCCGTCCGGGGAGCTGTTTTTT	CAPEGEGGPSGELFF
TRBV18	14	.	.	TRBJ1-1	TGTGCCAGCTCACCCTGGGGGTTAAGCACTGAAGCTTTCTTT	CASSPWGLSTEAFF
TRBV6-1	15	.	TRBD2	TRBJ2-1	TGTGCCAGCAGAAGGACTAGCGGGAGAATAGATGAGCAGTTCTTC	CASRRTSGRIDEQFF
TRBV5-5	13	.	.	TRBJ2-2	TGTGCCAGCAGCGTAGTGGACACCGGGGAGCTGTTTTTT	CASSVVDTGELFF
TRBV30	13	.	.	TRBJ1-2	TGTGCCTGGAGGACCGACGGAATGTCGGGCTACACCTTC	CAWRTDGMSGYTF
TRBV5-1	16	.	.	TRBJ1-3	TGCGCCAGCAGCCCAGATCTTAGCCTCTCTGGAAACACCATATATTTT	CASSPDLSLSGNTIYF
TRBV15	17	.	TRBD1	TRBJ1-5	TGTGCCACCAGCAGAGATATTCAGGGGGCGGTCAATCAGCCCCAGCATTTT	CATSRDIQGAVNQPQHF
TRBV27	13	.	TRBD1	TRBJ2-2	TGTGCCAGCAGCCGACAGGGCCCTGGGGAGCTGTTTTTT	CASSRQGPGELFF
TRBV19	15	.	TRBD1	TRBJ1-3	TGTGCCAGTGGGGAGACAGGGGACCCCGGAAACACCATATATTTT	CASGETGDPGNTIYF
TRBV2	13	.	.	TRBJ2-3	TGTGCCAGCAGTGAAGGAAGGGGAGATACGCAGTATTTT	CASSEGRGDTQYF
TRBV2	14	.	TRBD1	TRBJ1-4	TGTGCCAGCAGGGGGACAGGAGGCGGTGAAAAACTGTTTTTT	CASRGTGGGEKLFF
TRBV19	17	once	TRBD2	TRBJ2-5	TGTGCCAGTAGTATCTCGCTAGCGGGAGGCCCACAAGAGACCCAGTACTTC	CASSISLAGGPQETQYF
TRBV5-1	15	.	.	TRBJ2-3	TGCGCCAGCAGCTTGGAGGCAGATAGCACAGATACGCAGTATTTT	CASSLEADSTDTQYF
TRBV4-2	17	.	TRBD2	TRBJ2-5	TGTGCCAGCAGCCAAGTCTCAAGCGGGAGTATAGGAGAGACCCAGTACTTC	CASSQVSSGSIGETQYF
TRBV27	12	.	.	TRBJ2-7	TGTGCCAGCAGAGGACGAGCCTACGAGCAGTACTTC	CASRGRAYEQYF
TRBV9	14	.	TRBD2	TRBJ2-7	TGTGCCAGCAGCCCTGGACTAGCGGGAGACGAGCAGTACTTC	CASSPGLAGDEQYF
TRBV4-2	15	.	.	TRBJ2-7	TGTGCCAGCAGCCAAGTTGTTGGGAACTCCTACGAGCAGTACTTC	CASSQVVGNSYEQYF
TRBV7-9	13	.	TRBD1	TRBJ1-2	TGTGCCAGCAGCGAAGGGACAGGGAATGGCTACACCTTC	CASSEGTGNGYTF
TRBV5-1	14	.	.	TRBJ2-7	TGCGCCAGCAGCTTGCTGCCGGGTTCCTACGAGCAGTACTTC	CASSLLPGSYEQYF
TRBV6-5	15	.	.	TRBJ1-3	TGTGCCAGCAGTTTAGGCGGGAGCTCTGGAAACACCATATATTTT	CASSLGGSSGNTIYF
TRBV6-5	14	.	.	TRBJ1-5	TGTGCCAGCAGTTACGGCGGTAGCAATCAGCCCCAGCATTTT	CASSYGGSNQPQHF
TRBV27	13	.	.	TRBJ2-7	TGTGCCAGCAGGGCGACTAAAGAATACGAGCAGTACTTC	CASRATKEYEQYF
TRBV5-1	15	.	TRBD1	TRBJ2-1	TGCGCCAGCAGCGGGGACAGGTCAGGTGTCAATGAGCAGTTCTTC	CASSGDRSGVNEQFF
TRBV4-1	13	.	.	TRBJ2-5	TGCGCCAGCAGCGGAGGGAGCTTAGAGACCCAGTACTTC	CASSGGSLETQYF
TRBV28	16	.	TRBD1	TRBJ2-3	TGTGCCAGCAGTTTAATGGGACAGGGCTACACAGATACGCAGTATTTT	CASSLMGQGYTDTQYF
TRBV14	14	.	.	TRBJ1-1	TGTGCCAGCAGCCCTCGGGGGATGAGGACTGAAGCTTTCTTT	CASSPRGMRTEAFF
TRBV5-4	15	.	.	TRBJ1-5	TGTGCCAGCAGCCCAGACCTGGGGGGCAATCAGCCCCAGCATTTT	CASSPDLGGNQPQHF
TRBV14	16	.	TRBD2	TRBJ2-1	TGTGCCAGCAGCCAAAACAATGCGGGAGGAAGGGTTGAGCAGTTCTTC	CASSQNNAGGRVEQFF
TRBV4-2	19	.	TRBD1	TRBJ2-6	TGTGCCAGCAGCCAAGATTGGACAGGGCTTAGCTCTGGGGCCAACGTCCTGACTTTC	CASSQDWTGLSSGANVLTF
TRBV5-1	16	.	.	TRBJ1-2	TGCGCCAGCAGCTTGGGTCCAGGGGCGATCAACTATGGCTACACCTTC	CASSLGPGAINYGYTF
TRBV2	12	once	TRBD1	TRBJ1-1	TGTGCCAGCGAACGGGACAGGGATGAAGCTTTCTTT	CASERDRDEAFF